Presented here are 32 T cell receptor beta chains from one specimen sequenced in a study of blood T cells in healthy people across ages. The use of a sample-barcoded 5' primer and a J-beta primer mix characterized a second PCR of about 7 to 12 cycles. TCRdb redid the calling of the 5' RACE reads with MiXCR, one entry per CDR3 protein. This table holds about 290,000 distinct CDR3 sequences, around 29% found once. The sample consisted of blood. The receptors come from an older woman in good health.

This rearrangement joins TRBV6-5 to TRBJ2-5; 8 bases agree with TRBD1. The CDR3 has 15 residues. The junction had 8 bases not matched to a gene; V was cut back by 6 bases and J by 2 bases. Per germline, CDR1 MNHEY and CDR2 SVGAGI. The chain's CDR3 is CASSPVGTGQETQYF. CDR3 DNA sequence: TGTGCCAGCAGCCCCGTGGGGACAGGACAAGAGACCCAGTACTTC.

This clonotype showed up just a few times. At one end, the junction sequence differs from germline, possibly due to a read error. The gene calls are TRBV2 and TRBJ2-1; no clear D. This CDR3 is built from 12 residues. The germline V gene encodes CDR1 SNHLY and CDR2 FYNNEI. The CDR3 nucleotides are TGTGCCAGCAGTGAAGCGCTAGGTGAATGGCTCTTC. Translation gives CASSEALGEWLF.

This clonotype was found a few times. The rearrangement links TRBV10-3 to TRBJ2-3; 8 nucleotides align to TRBD2. Germline V CDR1 and CDR2: ENHRY, SYGVKD. J lost 6 bases, V lost 3 bases, and 8 bases had no gene match. This CDR3 contains 15 residues. CDR3 loop: CAISDWASGQDTQYF. CDR3 coding DNA: TGTGCCATCAGTGACTGGGCTAGCGGGCAGGATACGCAGTATTTT.

The V call is TRBV6-5, the J call TRBJ1-2; D is uncertain. The CDR3 is made up of 15 amino acids. V was cut by 6 bases and J by 4 bases, with 18 bases left in between. Germline V gene data show CDR1 as MNHEY and CDR2 as SVGAGI. In DNA form, the CDR3 reads TGTGCCAGCAGGCCTGGTTTGGGCAGCACCTATGGCTACACCTTC. Amino acid sequence: CASRPGLGSTYGYTF.

The genes are TRBV7-2 and TRBJ2-7; 7 nucleotides match TRBD2. CDR3 length equals 17 residues. J was trimmed by 0 bases and V by 3 bases; bases with no gene match: 11. Per germline, CDR1 SGHTA and CDR2 FQGNSA. The CDR3 bases are TGTGCCAGCAGCTTGTCGGGCGGGGGAAGGAGCTCCTACGAGCAGTACTTC. Protein product: CASSLSGGGRSSYEQYF.

Comment on this clonotype: A read error may produce the germline difference seen at one junction end. The rearrangement joins TRBV6-2 or TRBV6-3 to TRBJ1-2, with D perhaps matching TRBD1 (5 bases). Germline CDR1 MNHEY, CDR2 SVGEGT. The CDR3 loop spans 15 amino acids. DNA for the CDR3: TGTGCCTGCAGTCCCCGGACGGGACCTAACTATGGCTACACCTTC. Its protein product is CACSPRTGPNYGYTF.

This chain uses TRBV4-1 with TRBJ2-7; possibly TRBD1 or TRBD2 for D (5 bases each). The J call may be mistaken, given a closer DNA end match to TRBJ2-1. Germline V gene sequence: CDR1 MGHRA, CDR2 YSYEKL. The CDR3 is made up of 15 amino acids. CDR3 sequence: CASSQEGDLANEQFF. The CDR3 DNA is TGCGCCAGCAGCCAAGAGGGGGACCTTGCGAATGAGCAGTTCTTC.

On this clonotype: A read error is possible here, since a much larger clone lies one base away. This chain joins TRBV6-5 and TRBJ2-7; 12 bases are shared with TRBD1. From germline, CDR1 is MNHEY and CDR2 SVGAGI. The CDR3 totals 15 residues. After removal of 2 bases from V and 3 bases from J, the junction contained 2 bases not matched to a gene. The CDR3 bases are TGTGCCAGCAGTTACAGGGACAGGGGGCACTACGAGCAGTACTTC. Translated: CASSYRDRGHYEQYF.

With regard to this clonotype: A junction boundary mismatches the germline segment, possibly from a read error. This rearrangement joins TRBV6-2 or TRBV6-3 to TRBJ2-3; the D gene is possibly TRBD2 (5 bases). The germline CDR1 and CDR2 sequences are MNHEY and SVGEGT. This CDR3 comprises 18 residues. DNA of the CDR3: TGTGCCAGCAGTTACTCGCCGACCCCCACCTCTAGCAGAGATACGCAGTATTTT. Protein sequence: CASSYSPTPTSSRDTQYF.

This chain links TRBV20-1 with TRBJ1-1; D is ambiguous. The V gene lost 4 bases and the J gene lost 0 bases, with 6 bases spanning the gap. Germline CDR1 reads DFQATT; CDR2 reads SNEGSKA (reference sequence). The CDR3 is made up of 12 amino acids. As DNA, the CDR3 is TGCAGTGCTACCGAATTGAACACTGAAGCTTTCTTT. Translating gives CSATELNTEAFF.

Only a few counts were recorded for this clonotype. The V gene is TRBV28, the J gene TRBJ1-2, with 7 bases lining up with TRBD1. CDR3 length: 17 residues. Per the germline V gene, CDR1 is MDHEN and CDR2 is SYDVKM. The V and J ends lost 1 base and 4 bases, in that order; junction bases with no gene match: 12. Written as DNA, the CDR3 is TGTGCCAGCAGTTTATTAAGCGGGGACAGCTTCCGCTATGGCTACACCTTC. Its translation is CASSLLSGDSFRYGYTF.

On this clonotype itself: This may arise from a read error, as a much more abundant clone is one base away. The chain is built from TRBV27 and TRBJ2-3; weak D call: TRBD2 (5 bases). Germline CDR1 reads MNHEY; CDR2 reads SMNVEV (reference sequence). This CDR3 has 14 residues. The chain's CDR3 is CATMWRGFSVTRYF. The CDR3 bases are TGTGCCACCATGTGGCGAGGGTTTTCGGTTACGCGGTATTTT.

This clonotype has more than one count but fewer than ten. The chain combines TRBV11-2 with TRBJ1-4; D is perhaps TRBD1 (5 bases). Germline CDR1 is SGHAT and CDR2 is FQNNGV. The CDR3 contains 16 residues. Trimming left V 3 bases short and J 0 bases short, with 11 bases between. The CDR3 region is CASSLGTGATNEKLFF. The DNA for the CDR3 is TGTGCCAGCAGCTTGGGGACCGGAGCAACTAATGAAAAACTGTTTTTT.

Comments on this clonotype: A junction end diverges from the germline sequence, so it may reflect a read error. The gene calls are TRBV7-7 and TRBJ2-2; D not resolved. Germline-derived CDR1 and CDR2 are SSHAT and FNYEAQ (reference sequence). The CDR3 has 13 residues. CDR3 sequence reads: CASSFRVPGELFF. CDR3 DNA sequence: TGTGCTAGCAGCTTCCGAGTCCCCGGGGAGCTGTTTTTT. Filled out from reference TRBV7-7 and TRBJ2-2, the complete variable domain reads GAGVSQSPRYKVTKRGQDVTLRCDPISSHATLYWYQQALGQGPEFLTYFNYEAQPDKSGLPSDRFSAERPEGSISTLTIQRTEQRDSAMYRCASSFRVPGELFFGEGSRLTVL.

This clonotype was observed a few times. The rearrangement links TRBV11-2 to TRBJ2-7; D gene unclear. This CDR3 comprises 13 residues. V was shortened by 5 bases and J by 6 bases, with 14 bases between the two germline ends. Germline V gene lookup returns CDR1 SGHAT and CDR2 FQNNGV. CDR3: CASSVSFLGEQYF. In nucleotides, the CDR3 is TGTGCCAGCAGCGTAAGCTTTCTCGGCGAGCAGTACTTC.

This clonotype was counted a few times. The chain links TRBV12-3 or TRBV12-4 to TRBJ2-1; 8 positions agree with TRBD2. There are 15 residues in the CDR3. With 4 bases clipped from V and 8 bases from J, the junction kept 10 bases outside the gene matches. The CDR3 DNA sequence: TGTGCCAGCAGTTCCCGAGCGGGAGTAAGCGATGAGCAGTTCTTC. The encoded protein is CASSSRAGVSDEQFF.

This clonotype was observed a few times. The chain employs TRBV3-1 and TRBJ2-7; the match to TRBD2 covers 7 bases. The V segment lost 0 bases and the J segment 3 bases; nucleotides outside the gene matches: 5. The CDR3 runs 15 residues. From germline, CDR1 is LGHDT and CDR2 YNNKEL (reference sequence). The CDR3 DNA sequence: TGTGCCAGCAGCCAAGAAGGACTAGGGAACTACGAGCAGTACTTC. This sequence encodes CASSQEGLGNYEQYF.

This sequence joins TRBV7-3 and TRBJ2-5, with 8 nucleotides matching TRBD1. The J call is uncertain, as TRBJ2-1 better fits the DNA end. CDR3 length equals 15 residues. Germline CDR1 SGHTA, CDR2 FQGTGA. The CDR3 DNA follows: TGTGCCAGCAGCTTCTCGGCAGGGGGCTTGGATGAGCAGTTCTTC. The encoded protein is CASSFSAGGLDEQFF.

For this clonotype: With a much larger clone just one base away, this may be a read error. The chain recombines TRBV11-1 with TRBJ2-5; 9 bases map to TRBD2. CDR1 and CDR2 (germline): SGHAT, FQDESV (reference sequence). This CDR3 contains 16 residues. With V trimmed by 5 bases and J by 6 bases, 13 bases remained unmatched. CDR3 protein: CASSPMRGRASKTQYF. DNA for the CDR3: TGTGCCAGCAGCCCAATGCGCGGGAGGGCCAGCAAGACCCAGTACTTC.

For this clonotype: The junction departs from the called germline gene at one end, perhaps through a read error. This chain uses TRBV6-6 with TRBJ2-5; maybe TRBD2 (6 bases). The end of the DNA aligns better with TRBJ2-1, so the J call may be wrong. The germline V gene encodes CDR1 MNHNY and CDR2 SVGAGI (reference sequence). This CDR3 has 16 residues. The CDR3 loop is CASTPSGGTSYNEQFF. The CDR3 DNA is TGTGCCAGCACCCCTTCCGGCGGGACCTCCTACAACGAGCAGTTCTTC.

This chain connects TRBV3-1 to TRBJ1-3, with D maybe TRBD1 (5 bases). CDR1 is LGHDT, CDR2 YNNKEL, per germline (reference sequence). CDR3 length: 14 residues. Trimming removed 5 bases from V and 1 base from J, with 9 bases in between. This CDR3 reads CASSTRGSGNTIYF. The DNA of the CDR3 is TGTGCCAGCAGCACCCGGGGGTCTGGAAACACCATATATTTT. Looking up the rest from reference TRBV3-1 and TRBJ1-3 gives the full variable domain: DTAVSQTPKYLVTQMGNDKSIKCEQNLGHDTMYWYKQDSKKFLKIMFSYNNKELIINETVPNRFSPKSPDKAHLNLHINSLELGDSAVYFCASSTRGSGNTIYFGEGSWLTVV.

The genes are TRBV9 and TRBJ1-1; D gene ambiguous. V was cut by 5 bases and J by 3 bases, with 14 bases left in between. The germline CDR1 and CDR2 sequences are SGDLS and YYNGEE. This CDR3 spans 14 amino acids. This chain's CDR3 is CASSRRFDDTEAFF. The CDR3 region has the DNA TGTGCCAGCAGTCGACGGTTTGACGACACTGAAGCTTTCTTT.

This clonotype occurred once. The chain joins TRBV20-1 to TRBJ1-4, with a possible D match to TRBD1 (6 bases). This CDR3 is built from 16 residues. Trimming pared 3 bases from V and 0 bases from J, leaving 14 bases between. Germline V lookup: CDR1 DFQATT, CDR2 SNEGSKA (reference sequence). This CDR3 is CSASRGGGTTNEKLFF. The CDR3 coding sequence is TGCAGTGCTAGTAGAGGGGGAGGGACAACTAATGAAAAACTGTTTTTT.

This clonotype was counted between two and nine times. The J gene is TRBJ2-7, the V gene TRBV5-1; D assignment may be TRBD1 or TRBD2 (5 bases each). V was clipped by 0 bases and J by 2 bases, with 12 bases between them. The CDR3 totals 15 residues. Germline CDR1 is SGHRS and CDR2 is YFSETQ. The CDR3 DNA is TGCGCCAGCAGCTTGGGCCTGGGACCCACCTACGAGCAGTACTTC. It encodes CASSLGLGPTYEQYF.

The V call is TRBV20-1, the J call TRBJ1-3; tentatively, D is TRBD1 (5 bases). V was shortened by 5 bases and J by 0 bases, with 11 bases between the two germline ends. This CDR3 has 14 amino acids. Germline V gene data show CDR1 as DFQATT and CDR2 as SNEGSKA (reference sequence). DNA for the CDR3: TGCAGTGCTGGGGGACTCCACTCTGGAAACACCATATATTTT. This translates into CSAGGLHSGNTIYF.

Notes on this clonotype: One junction end disagrees with the germline gene, perhaps due to a read error. The V and J genes are TRBV3-1 and TRBJ1-1, with D possibly TRBD1 on 5 matching bases. The CDR3 totals 16 residues. CDR1 and CDR2 (germline): LGHDT, YNNKEL (reference sequence). This CDR3 is CPSSLGGRGGNTEAFF. The CDR3 DNA follows: TGTCCCAGCAGCCTAGGCGGAAGGGGAGGGAACACTGAAGCTTTCTTT.

This clonotype was observed a few times. The rearrangement joins TRBV3-1 to TRBJ2-3, with D unresolved. The germline V and J ends were trimmed by 6 bases and 9 bases, with 13 bases remaining between them. The CDR3 length is 12 residues. Germline V gene sequence: CDR1 LGHDT, CDR2 YNNKEL (reference sequence). CDR3 coding DNA: TGTGCCAGCAGTGACTCGGGTCCCACGCAGTATTTT. This gives the protein CASSDSGPTQYF.

This clonotype was counted between two and nine times. J is TRBJ2-5 and V is TRBV20-1; D is possibly TRBD1 (6 bases). The DNA end is more similar to TRBJ2-7, so the J call may be wrong. The CDR3 runs 15 residues. Germline CDR1 and CDR2: DFQATT and SNEGSKA (reference sequence). CDR3 loop: CSAREAGRGAYEQYF. CDR3 bases: TGCAGTGCTAGAGAGGCAGGCAGGGGAGCCTACGAGCAGTACTTC.

V gene TRBV14 combines with J gene TRBJ2-2; the D gene is possibly TRBD2 (5 bases). The CDR3 loop spans 16 amino acids. Trimming removed 6 bases from V and 0 bases from J, with 14 bases in between. CDR1 SGHDN and CDR2 FVKESK come from the germline V gene. As DNA, the CDR3 is TGTGCCAGCAGTCGCCCGGCGGGTACGAACACCGGGGAGCTGTTTTTT. This gives the protein CASSRPAGTNTGELFF. Full variable domain (remainder filled in from reference TRBV14 and TRBJ2-2): EAGVTQFPSHSVIEKGQTVTLRCDPISGHDNLYWYRRVMGKEIKFLLHFVKESKQDESGMPNNRFLAERTGGTYSTLKVQPAELEDSGVYFCASSRPAGTNTGELFFGEGSRLTVL.

Only a few counts were recorded for this clonotype. The chain has TRBV15 and TRBJ1-4; D unresolved. The CDR3 has 13 amino acids. The V gene lost 5 bases and the J gene lost 8 bases, with 12 bases spanning the gap. Germline V gene lookup returns CDR1 LNHNV and CDR2 YYDKDF (reference sequence). CDR3 nucleotides: TGTGCCACCAGCGCTAGTAGGAGCGAAAAACTGTTTTTT. Residues: CATSASRSEKLFF.

This clonotype was seen ten or more times. The chain recombines TRBV29-1 with TRBJ2-7, with 10 bases lining up with TRBD2. The CDR3 has 11 residues. CDR1 is SQVTM and CDR2 is ANQGSEA in the germline V gene. With 2 bases clipped from V and 10 bases from J, the junction kept 2 bases outside the gene matches. Here the CDR3 reads CSVETSGNQYF. CDR3 DNA sequence: TGCAGCGTTGAAACTAGCGGGAACCAGTACTTC.

The chain combines TRBV5-1 with TRBJ2-1; D is undetermined. Germline V gives CDR1 SGHRS, CDR2 YFSETQ. Trimming pared 0 bases from V and 9 bases from J, leaving 13 bases between. The CDR3 is made up of 14 amino acids. In nucleotides, the CDR3 is TGCGCCAGCAGCTTGGCTCGCTCCCGGGCTGAGCAGTTCTTC. Amino acids: CASSLARSRAEQFF.